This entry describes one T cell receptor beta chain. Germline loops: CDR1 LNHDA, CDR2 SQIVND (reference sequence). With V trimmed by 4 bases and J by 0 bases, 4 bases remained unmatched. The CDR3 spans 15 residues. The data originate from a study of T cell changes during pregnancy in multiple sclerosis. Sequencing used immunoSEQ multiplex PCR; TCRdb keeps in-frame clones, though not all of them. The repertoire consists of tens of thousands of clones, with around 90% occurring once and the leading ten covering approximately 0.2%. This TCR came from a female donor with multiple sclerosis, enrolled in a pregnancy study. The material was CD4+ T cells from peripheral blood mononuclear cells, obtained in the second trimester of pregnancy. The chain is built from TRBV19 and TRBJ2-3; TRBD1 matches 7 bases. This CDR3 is CASSTQGDSTDTQYF. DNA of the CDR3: TGTGCCAGTAGTACCCAGGGGGATAGCACAGATACGCAGTATTTT. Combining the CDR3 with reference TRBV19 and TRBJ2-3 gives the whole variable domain DGGITQSPKYLFRKEGQNVTLSCEQNLNHDAMYWYRQDPGQGLRLIYYSQIVNDFQKGDIAEGYSVSREKKESFPLTVTSAQKNPTAFYLCASSTQGDSTDTQYFGPGTRLTVL.